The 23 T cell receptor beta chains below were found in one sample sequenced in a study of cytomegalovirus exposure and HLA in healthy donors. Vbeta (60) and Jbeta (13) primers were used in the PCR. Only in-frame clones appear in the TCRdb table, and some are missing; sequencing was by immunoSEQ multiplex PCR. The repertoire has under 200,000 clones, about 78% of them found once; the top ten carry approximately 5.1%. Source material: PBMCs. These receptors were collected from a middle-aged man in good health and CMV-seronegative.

Written as DNA, the CDR3 is TGCGCCAGCAGCTTGGACAGGGGCCCCACTGAAGCTTTCTTT. Its translation: CASSLDRGPTEAFF. The rearrangement uses TRBV5-1 and TRBJ1-1, with TRBD1 identical over 7 bases. V shed 0 bases and J 4 bases; nucleotides not matched to a gene: 3. The length of the CDR3 is 14 residues. Germline-derived CDR1 and CDR2 are SGHRS and YFSETQ.

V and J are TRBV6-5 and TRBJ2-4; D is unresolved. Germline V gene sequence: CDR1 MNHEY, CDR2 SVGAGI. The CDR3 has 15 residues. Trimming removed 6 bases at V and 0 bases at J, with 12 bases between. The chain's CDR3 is CASRSGSLAKNIQYF. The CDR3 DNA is TGTGCCAGCAGGTCAGGATCGCTAGCCAAAAACATTCAGTACTTC.

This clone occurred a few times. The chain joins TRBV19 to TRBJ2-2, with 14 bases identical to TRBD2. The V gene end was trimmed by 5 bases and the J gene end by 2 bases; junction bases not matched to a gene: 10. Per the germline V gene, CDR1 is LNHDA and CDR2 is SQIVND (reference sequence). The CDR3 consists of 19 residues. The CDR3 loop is CASSPRRTSGRSNTGELFF. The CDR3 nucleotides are TGTGCCAGTAGTCCCCGTCGGACTAGCGGGAGGTCTAACACCGGGGAGCTGTTTTTT.

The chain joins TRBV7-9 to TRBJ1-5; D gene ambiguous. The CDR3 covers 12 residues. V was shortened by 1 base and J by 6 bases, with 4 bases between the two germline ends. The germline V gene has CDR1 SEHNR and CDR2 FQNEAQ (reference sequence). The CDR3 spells CASSLDLQPQHF. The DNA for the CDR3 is TGTGCCAGCAGCTTAGATCTTCAGCCCCAGCATTTT.

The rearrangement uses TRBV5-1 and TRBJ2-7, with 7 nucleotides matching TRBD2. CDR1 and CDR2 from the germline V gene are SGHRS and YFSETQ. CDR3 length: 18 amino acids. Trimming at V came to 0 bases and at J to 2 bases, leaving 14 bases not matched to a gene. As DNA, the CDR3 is TGCGCCAGCAGCTTGGGCCTGCTGGCGGGAGTGATCACCTACGAGCAGTACTTC. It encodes CASSLGLLAGVITYEQYF.

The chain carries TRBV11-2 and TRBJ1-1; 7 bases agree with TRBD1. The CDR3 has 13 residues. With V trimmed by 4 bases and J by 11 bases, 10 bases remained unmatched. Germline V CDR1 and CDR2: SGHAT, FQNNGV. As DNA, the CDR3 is TGTGCCAGCAGCTCAGGGGGAGTTTCGCGCGCTTTCTTT. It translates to CASSSGGVSRAFF.

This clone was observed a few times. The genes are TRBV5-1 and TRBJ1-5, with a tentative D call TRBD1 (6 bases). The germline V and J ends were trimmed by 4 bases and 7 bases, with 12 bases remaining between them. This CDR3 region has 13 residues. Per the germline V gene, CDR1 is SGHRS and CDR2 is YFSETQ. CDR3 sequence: CASSPRGGQPQHF. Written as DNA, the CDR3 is TGCGCCAGCAGCCCCAGGGGTGGGCAGCCCCAGCATTTT.

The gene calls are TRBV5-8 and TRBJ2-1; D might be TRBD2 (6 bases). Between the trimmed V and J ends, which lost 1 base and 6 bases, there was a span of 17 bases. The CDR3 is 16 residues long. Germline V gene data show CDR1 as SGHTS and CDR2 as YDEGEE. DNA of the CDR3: TGTGCCAGCAGCTTGTTGCGGGGAAACCCCGTCAATGAGCAGTTCTTC. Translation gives CASSLLRGNPVNEQFF. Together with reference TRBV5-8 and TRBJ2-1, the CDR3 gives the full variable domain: EAGVTQSPTHLIKTRGQQATLRCSPISGHTSVYWYQQALGLGLQFLLWYDEGEERNRGNFPPRFSGRQFPNYSSELNVNALELEDSALYLCASSLLRGNPVNEQFFGPGTRLTVL.

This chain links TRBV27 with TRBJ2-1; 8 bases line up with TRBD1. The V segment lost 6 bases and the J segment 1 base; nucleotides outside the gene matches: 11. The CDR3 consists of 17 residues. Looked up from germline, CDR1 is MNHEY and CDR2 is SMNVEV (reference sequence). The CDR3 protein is CASSRNSGGRSYNEQFF. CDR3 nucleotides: TGTGCCAGCAGCCGAAATTCAGGGGGCAGGTCCTACAATGAGCAGTTCTTC.

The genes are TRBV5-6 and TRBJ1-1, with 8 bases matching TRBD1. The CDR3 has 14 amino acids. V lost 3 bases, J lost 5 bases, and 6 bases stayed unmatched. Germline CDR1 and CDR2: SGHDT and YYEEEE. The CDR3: CASSWQDRETEAFF. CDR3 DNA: TGTGCCAGCAGCTGGCAGGACAGGGAGACTGAAGCTTTCTTT.

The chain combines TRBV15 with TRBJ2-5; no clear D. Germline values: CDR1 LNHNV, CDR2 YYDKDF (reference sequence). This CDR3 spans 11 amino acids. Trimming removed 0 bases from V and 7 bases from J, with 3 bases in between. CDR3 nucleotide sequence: TGTGCCACCAGCAGAGAGAGGACCCAGTACTTC. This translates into CATSRERTQYF.

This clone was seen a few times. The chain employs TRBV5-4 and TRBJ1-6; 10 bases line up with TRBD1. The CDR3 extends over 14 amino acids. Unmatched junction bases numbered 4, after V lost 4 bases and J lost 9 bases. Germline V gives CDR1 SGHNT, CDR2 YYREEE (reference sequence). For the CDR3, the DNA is TGTGCCAGCAGCCGGGACAGGGGTGTTTCACCCCTCCACTTT. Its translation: CASSRDRGVSPLHF.

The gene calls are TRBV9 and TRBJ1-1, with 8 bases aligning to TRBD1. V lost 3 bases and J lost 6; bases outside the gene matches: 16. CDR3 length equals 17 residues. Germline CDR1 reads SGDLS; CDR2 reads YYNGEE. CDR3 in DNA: TGTGCCAGCAGCGAGAGACAGGGGTCGAACGTCTTCTCTGAAGCTTTCTTT. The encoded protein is CASSERQGSNVFSEAFF.

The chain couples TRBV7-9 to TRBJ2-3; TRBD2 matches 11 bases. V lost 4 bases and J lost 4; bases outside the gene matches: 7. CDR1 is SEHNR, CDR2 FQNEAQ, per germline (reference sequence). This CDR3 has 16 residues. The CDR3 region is CASSSGLAGNPDTQYF. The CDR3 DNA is TGTGCCAGCAGCTCCGGACTAGCGGGCAACCCAGATACGCAGTATTTT.

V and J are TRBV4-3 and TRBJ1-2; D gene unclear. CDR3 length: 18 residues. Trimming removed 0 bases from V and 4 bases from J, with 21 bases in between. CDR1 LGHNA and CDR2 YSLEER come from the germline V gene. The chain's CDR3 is CASSQDISTLIRIYGYTF. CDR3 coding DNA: TGCGCCAGCAGCCAAGATATATCGACACTTATAAGGATCTATGGCTACACCTTC.

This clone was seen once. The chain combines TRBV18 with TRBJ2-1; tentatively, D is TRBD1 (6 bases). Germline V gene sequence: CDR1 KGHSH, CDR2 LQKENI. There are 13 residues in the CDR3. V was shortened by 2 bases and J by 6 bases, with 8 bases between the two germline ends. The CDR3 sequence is CASSPGRGNEQFF. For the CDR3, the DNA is TGTGCCAGCTCACCAGGCAGGGGCAATGAGCAGTTCTTC.

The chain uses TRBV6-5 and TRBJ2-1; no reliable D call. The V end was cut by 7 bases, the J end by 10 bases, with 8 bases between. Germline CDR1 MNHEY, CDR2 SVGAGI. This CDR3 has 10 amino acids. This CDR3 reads CASIPREQFF. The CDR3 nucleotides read TGTGCCAGCATCCCGAGGGAGCAGTTCTTC.

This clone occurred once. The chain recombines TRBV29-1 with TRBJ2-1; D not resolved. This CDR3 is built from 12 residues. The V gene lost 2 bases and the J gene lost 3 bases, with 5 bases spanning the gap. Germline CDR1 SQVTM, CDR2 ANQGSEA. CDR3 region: CSVEQVYNEQFF. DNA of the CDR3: TGCAGCGTTGAACAGGTCTACAATGAGCAGTTCTTC.

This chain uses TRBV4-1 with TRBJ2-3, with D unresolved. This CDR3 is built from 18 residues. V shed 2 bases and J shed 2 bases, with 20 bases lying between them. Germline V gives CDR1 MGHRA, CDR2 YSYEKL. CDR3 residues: CASSQNPPEAYPTDTQYF. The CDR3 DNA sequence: TGCGCCAGCAGCCAAAATCCCCCCGAAGCGTACCCCACAGATACGCAGTATTTT.

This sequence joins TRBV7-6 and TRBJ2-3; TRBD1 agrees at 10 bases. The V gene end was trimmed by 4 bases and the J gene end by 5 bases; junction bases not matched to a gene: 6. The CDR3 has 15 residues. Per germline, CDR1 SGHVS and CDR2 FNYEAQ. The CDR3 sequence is CASSYDRGRGDTQYF. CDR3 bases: TGTGCCAGCAGCTACGACAGGGGGCGCGGAGATACGCAGTATTTT. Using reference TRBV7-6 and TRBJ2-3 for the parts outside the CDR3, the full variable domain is GAGVSQSPRYKVTKRGQDVALRCDPISGHVSLYWYRQALGQGPEFLTYFNYEAQQDKSGLPNDRFSAERPEGSISTLTIQRTEQRDSAMYRCASSYDRGRGDTQYFGPGTRLTVL.

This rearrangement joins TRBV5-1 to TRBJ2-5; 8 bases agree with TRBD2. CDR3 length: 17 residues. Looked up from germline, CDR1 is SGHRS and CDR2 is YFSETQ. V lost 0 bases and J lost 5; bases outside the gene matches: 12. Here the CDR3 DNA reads TGCGCCAGCAGCTTGGCCGCTAGCGGGCCTACGGGGGAGACCCAGTACTTC. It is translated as CASSLAASGPTGETQYF.

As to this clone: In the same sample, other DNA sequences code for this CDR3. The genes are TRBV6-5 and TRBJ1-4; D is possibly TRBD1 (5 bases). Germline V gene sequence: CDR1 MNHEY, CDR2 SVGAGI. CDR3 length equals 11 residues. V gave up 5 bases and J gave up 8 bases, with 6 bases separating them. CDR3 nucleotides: TGTGCCAGCAGTACAGGCGAAAAACTGTTTTTT. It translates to CASSTGEKLFF.

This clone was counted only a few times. The CDR3 bases are TGCAGCGTTGAAGACTATGGGGGGGGGCCTTCAAATGAGCAGTTCTTC. This encodes CSVEDYGGGPSNEQFF. The chain is built from TRBV29-1 and TRBJ2-1; D might be TRBD2 (7 bases). The CDR3 loop spans 16 amino acids. CDR1 is SQVTM and CDR2 is ANQGSEA in the germline V gene. The ends were cut back, 0 bases at V and 7 bases at J, with 19 bases in the middle.